This record looks at one T cell receptor beta chain sequence and its context. V was clipped by 5 bases and J by 8 bases; unmatched bases: 5. The CDR3 is 14 residues long. The germline V gene has CDR1 SGHRS and CDR2 YFSETQ. Original methodology: Researchers report that nucleated cell counts were estimated from reference gene primer amplification. Some clones are missing from TCRdb's copy, which holds only in-frame ones; the method was immunoSEQ multiplex PCR. The V and J calls and clone size are taken from that table; D and trimming were inferred from the DNA. Of more than 60,000 clones in the sample, around 82% were seen once. The data derive from a study of blood T cell repertoires in COVID-19. As for the study in general: Sites in the United States, Italy and Spain provided acute and convalescent COVID-19 samples. T cells, B-cell-depleted T cells, or PBMCs provided the cDNA or gDNA that served as material.

This receptor was taken from a man between 60 and 75 years old with acute or convalescent COVID-19. Input material: peripheral blood. The chain carries TRBV5-1 and TRBJ1-6; 9 positions agree with TRBD1. The CDR3 protein is CASRPTGGDSPLHF. CDR3 coding DNA: TGCGCCAGCAGGCCGACAGGGGGTGATTCACCCCTCCACTTT.